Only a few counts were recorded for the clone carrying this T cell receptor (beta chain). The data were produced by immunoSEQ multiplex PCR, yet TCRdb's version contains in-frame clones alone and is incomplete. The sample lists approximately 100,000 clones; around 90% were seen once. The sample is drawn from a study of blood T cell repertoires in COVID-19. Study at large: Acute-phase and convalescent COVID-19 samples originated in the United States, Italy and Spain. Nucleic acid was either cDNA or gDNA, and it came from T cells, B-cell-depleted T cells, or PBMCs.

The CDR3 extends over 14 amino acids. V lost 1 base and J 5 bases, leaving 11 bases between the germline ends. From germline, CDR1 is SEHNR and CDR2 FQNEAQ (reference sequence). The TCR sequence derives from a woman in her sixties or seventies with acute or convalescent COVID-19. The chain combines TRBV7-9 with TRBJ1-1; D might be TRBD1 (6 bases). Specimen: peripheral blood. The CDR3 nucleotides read TGTGCCAGCAGCTTAGTGGGGGCTAGGACTGAAGCTTTCTTT. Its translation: CASSLVGARTEAFF.